This TCR beta chain comes out of a study of T cell changes during pregnancy in multiple sclerosis (dated 2019 in TCRdb). At the level of the whole study: Changes in the T cell repertoire over the course of pregnancy were examined in this study in women with multiple sclerosis.

Libraries were built with the immunoSEQ multiplex PCR assay. Sourced from immuneACCESS, this table was stored by TCRdb with only in-frame sequences that have V and J called. A share of the clones is absent; for the studies checked, an unresolved V gene accounts for under half, and the remainder has no known explanation. This sample has about 75,000 clones in its table, and roughly nine tenths of those were observed once. Clones ranked in the top ten supply approximately 0.97% of the sample. This clone was observed a single time. Its antigen is not yet known. Base-call qualities are not available, and no considerably larger clone is one nucleotide away. The junction shows trimming of 2 bases on V and 1 base on J, plus 5 bases between the germline ends. The CDR3 goes from the cysteine to the phenylalanine over 14 residues. Of all the DNA, just the CDR3 is kept, 42 bases in frame from base 1. The CDR1 and CDR2 encoded by the germline V gene are SGHVS and FQNEAQ.

The sequenced sample was peripheral blood, obtained in the first trimester of pregnancy. This receptor was taken from a female donor in good health, enrolled as a control in a pregnancy study. The V and J genes are TRBV7-8 and TRBJ2-2; no D segment can be confidently identified. The sequence in DNA is TGTGCCAGCAGCTTAATGAGGAACACCGGGGAGCTGTTTTTT. This is translated as CASSLMRNTGELFF.